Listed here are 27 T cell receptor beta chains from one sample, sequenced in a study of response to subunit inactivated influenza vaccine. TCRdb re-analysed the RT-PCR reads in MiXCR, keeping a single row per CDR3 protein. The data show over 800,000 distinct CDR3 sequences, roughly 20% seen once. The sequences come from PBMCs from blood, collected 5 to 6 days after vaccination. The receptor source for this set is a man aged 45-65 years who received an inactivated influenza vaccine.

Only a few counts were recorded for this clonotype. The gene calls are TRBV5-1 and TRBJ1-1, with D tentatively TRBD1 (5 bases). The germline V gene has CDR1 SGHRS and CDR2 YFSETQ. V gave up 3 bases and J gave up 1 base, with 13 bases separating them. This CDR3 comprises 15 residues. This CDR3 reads CASSWTVGENTEAFF. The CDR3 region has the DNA TGCGCCAGCAGCTGGACGGTGGGGGAGAACACTGAAGCTTTCTTT.

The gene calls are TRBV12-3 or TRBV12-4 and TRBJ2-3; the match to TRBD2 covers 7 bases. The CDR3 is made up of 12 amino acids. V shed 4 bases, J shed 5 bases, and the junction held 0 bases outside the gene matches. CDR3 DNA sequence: TGTGCCAGCAGTTGGGAGGGAGATACGCAGTATTTT. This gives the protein CASSWEGDTQYF.

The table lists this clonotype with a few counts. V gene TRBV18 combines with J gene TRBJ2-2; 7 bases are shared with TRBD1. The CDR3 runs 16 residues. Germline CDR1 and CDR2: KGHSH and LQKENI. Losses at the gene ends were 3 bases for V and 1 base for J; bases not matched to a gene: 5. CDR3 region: CASSPRTGLNTGELFF. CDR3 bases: TGTGCCAGCTCACCTCGGACAGGCCTGAACACCGGGGAGCTGTTTTTT.

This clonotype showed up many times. DNA for the CDR3: TGTGCCAGCAGTCCGTTACTAGCGGGGGTGAGGAATGAGCAGTTCTTC. This gives the protein CASSPLLAGVRNEQFF. V gene TRBV28 combines with J gene TRBJ2-1; 11 nucleotides match TRBD2. V was clipped by 5 bases and J by 7 bases; unmatched bases: 10. The germline CDR1 and CDR2 sequences are MDHEN and SYDVKM. This CDR3 has 16 amino acids.

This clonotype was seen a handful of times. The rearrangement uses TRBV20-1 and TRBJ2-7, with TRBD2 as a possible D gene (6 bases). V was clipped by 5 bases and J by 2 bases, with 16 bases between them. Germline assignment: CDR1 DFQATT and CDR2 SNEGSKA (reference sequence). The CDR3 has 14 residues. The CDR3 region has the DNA TGCAGTGCTCCCGAAGGGACTCCTCCCTACGAGCAGTACTTC. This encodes CSAPEGTPPYEQYF.

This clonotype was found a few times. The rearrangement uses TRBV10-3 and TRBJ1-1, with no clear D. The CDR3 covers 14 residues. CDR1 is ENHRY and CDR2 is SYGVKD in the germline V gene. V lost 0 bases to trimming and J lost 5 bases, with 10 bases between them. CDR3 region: CAISESGEWTEAFF. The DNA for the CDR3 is TGTGCCATCAGTGAGTCTGGGGAATGGACTGAAGCTTTCTTT.

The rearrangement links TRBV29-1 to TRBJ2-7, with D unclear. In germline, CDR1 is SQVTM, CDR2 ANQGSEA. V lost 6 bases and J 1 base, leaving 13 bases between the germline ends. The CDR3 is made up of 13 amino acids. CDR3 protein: CSVLGWGSYEQYF. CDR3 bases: TGCAGCGTCCTCGGTTGGGGATCCTACGAGCAGTACTTC.

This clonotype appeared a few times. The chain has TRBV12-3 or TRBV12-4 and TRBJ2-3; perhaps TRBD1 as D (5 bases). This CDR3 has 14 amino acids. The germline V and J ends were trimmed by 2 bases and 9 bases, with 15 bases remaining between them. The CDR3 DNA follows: TGTGCCAGCAGTTTAAAAGTGCAGGGAAGGACGCAGTATTTT. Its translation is CASSLKVQGRTQYF.

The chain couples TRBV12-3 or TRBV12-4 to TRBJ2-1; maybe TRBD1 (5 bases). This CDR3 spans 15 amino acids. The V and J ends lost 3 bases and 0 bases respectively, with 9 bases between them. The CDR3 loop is CASSFQGHSYNEQFF. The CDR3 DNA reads TGTGCCAGCAGTTTCCAGGGCCACTCCTACAATGAGCAGTTCTTC.

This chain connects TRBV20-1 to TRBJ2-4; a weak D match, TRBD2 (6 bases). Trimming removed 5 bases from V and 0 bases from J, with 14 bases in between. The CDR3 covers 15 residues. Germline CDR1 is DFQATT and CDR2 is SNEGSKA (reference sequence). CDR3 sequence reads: CSASVGRLAKNIQYF. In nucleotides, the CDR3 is TGCAGTGCTTCCGTCGGGAGACTAGCCAAAAACATTCAGTACTTC.

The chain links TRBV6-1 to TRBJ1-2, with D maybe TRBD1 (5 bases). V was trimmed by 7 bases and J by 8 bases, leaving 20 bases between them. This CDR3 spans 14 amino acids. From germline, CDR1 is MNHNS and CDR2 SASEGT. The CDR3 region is CASTISGAYGGYTF. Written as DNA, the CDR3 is TGTGCCAGCACCATCTCCGGGGCATATGGGGGCTACACCTTC.

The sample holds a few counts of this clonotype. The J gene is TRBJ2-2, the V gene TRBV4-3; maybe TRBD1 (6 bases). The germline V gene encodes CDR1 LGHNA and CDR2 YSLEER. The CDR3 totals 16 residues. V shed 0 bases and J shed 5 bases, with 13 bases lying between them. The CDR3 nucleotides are TGCGCCAGCAGCCAAGATCCGGGACACAAGACCGGGGAGCTGTTTTTT. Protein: CASSQDPGHKTGELFF.

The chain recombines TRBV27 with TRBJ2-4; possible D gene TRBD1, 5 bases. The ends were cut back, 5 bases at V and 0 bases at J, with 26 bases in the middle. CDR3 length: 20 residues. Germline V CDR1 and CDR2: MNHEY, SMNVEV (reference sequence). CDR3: CASSPYLRTGLLLAKNIQYF. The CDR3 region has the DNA TGTGCCAGCAGTCCCTACCTACGCACAGGTCTTTTACTAGCCAAAAACATTCAGTACTTC.

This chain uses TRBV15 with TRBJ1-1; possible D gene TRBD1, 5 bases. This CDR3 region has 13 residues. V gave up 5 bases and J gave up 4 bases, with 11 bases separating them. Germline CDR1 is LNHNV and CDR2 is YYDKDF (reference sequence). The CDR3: CATSAGFSTEAFF. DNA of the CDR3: TGTGCCACCAGCGCAGGGTTCAGCACTGAAGCTTTCTTT. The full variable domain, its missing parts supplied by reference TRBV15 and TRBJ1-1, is DAMVIQNPRYQVTQFGKPVTLSCSQTLNHNVMYWYQQKSSQAPKLLFHYYDKDFNNEADTPDNFQSRRPNTSFCFLDIRSPGLGDTAMYLCATSAGFSTEAFFGQGTRLTVV.

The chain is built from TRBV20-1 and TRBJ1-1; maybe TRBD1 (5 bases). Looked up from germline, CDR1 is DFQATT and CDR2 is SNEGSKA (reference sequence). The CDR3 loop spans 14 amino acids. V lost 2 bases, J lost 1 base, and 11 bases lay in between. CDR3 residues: CSARRGQGNTEAFF. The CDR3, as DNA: TGCAGTGCTAGAAGAGGGCAGGGGAACACTGAAGCTTTCTTT.

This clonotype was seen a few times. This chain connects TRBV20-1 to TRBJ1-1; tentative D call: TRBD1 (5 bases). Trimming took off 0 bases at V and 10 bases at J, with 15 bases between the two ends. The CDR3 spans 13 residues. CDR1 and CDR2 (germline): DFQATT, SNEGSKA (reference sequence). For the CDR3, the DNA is TGCAGTGCTAGAGATTCGAGGGGTAGAGGAGCTTTCTTT. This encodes CSARDSRGRGAFF.

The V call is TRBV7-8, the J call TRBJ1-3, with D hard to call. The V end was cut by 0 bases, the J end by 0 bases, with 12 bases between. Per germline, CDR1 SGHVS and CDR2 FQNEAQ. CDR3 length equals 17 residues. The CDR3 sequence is CASSLAPNAGSGNTIYF. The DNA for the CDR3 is TGTGCCAGCAGCTTAGCTCCGAATGCCGGCTCTGGAAACACCATATATTTT.

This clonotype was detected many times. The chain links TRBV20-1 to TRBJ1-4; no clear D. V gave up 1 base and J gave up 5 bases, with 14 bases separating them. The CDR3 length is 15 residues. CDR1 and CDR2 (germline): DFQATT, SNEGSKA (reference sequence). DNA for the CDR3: TGCAGTGCTAGAGTCGACCTGGATTCGAATGAAAAACTGTTTTTT. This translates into CSARVDLDSNEKLFF.

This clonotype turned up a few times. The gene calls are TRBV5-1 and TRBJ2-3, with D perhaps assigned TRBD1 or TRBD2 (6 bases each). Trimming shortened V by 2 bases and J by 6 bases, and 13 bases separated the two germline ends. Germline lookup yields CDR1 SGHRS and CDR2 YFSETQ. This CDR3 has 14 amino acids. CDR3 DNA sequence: TGCGCCAGCAGCTTAAGGGGGGCCTCGGATACGCAGTATTTT. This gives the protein CASSLRGASDTQYF.

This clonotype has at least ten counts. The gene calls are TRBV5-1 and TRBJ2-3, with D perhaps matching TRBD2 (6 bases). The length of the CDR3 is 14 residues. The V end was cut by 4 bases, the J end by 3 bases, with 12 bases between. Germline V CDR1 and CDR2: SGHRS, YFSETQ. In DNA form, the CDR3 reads TGCGCCAGCAGCCCGGGACTGGTTACAGATACGCAGTATTTT. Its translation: CASSPGLVTDTQYF.

Here the CDR3 DNA reads TGCAGTGCTAGAGCGGCGAGCACCGGGGAGCTGTTTTTT. It translates to CSARAASTGELFF. The chain links TRBV20-1 to TRBJ2-2; D unclear. Germline loops: CDR1 DFQATT, CDR2 SNEGSKA (reference sequence). V gave up 1 base and J gave up 4 bases, with 7 bases separating them. The CDR3 runs to 13 residues.

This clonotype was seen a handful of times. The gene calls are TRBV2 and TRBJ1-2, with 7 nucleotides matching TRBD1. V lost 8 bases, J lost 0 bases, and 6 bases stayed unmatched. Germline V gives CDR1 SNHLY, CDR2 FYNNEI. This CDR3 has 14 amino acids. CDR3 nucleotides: TGTGCCAGCTCAGGGGGGGTAGCTAACTATGGCTACACCTTC. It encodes CASSGGVANYGYTF.

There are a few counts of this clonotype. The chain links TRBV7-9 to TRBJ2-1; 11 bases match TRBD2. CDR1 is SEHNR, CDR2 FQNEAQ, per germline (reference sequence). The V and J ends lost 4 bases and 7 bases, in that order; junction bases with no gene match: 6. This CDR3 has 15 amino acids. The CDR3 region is CASSSGLAEPNEQFF. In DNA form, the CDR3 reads TGTGCCAGCAGCTCGGGACTAGCGGAGCCAAATGAGCAGTTCTTC.

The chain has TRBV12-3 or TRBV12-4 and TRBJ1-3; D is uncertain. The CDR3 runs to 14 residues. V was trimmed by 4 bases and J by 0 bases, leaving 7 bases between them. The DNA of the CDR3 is TGTGCCAGCAGTTCCGAATCCTCTGGAAACACCATATATTTT. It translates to CASSSESSGNTIYF.

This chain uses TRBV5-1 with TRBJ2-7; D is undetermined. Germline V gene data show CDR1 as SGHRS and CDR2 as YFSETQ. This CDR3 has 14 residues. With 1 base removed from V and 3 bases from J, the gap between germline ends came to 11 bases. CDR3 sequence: CASSLSHRLYEQYF. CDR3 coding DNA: TGCGCCAGCAGCTTGTCTCACAGACTCTACGAGCAGTACTTC. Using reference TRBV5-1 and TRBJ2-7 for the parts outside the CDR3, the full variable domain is KAGVTQTPRYLIKTRGQQVTLSCSPISGHRSVSWYQQTPGQGLQFLFEYFSETQRNKGNFPGRFSGRQFSNSRSEMNVSTLELGDSALYLCASSLSHRLYEQYFGPGTRLTVT.

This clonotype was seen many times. The CDR3 region has the DNA TGTGCCAGCAGTCAACAGGAGAATCAGCCCCAGCATTTT. It translates to CASSQQENQPQHF. This chain joins TRBV7-2 and TRBJ1-5, with a possible D match to TRBD1 (5 bases). The CDR3 spans 13 residues. Trimming cost V 6 bases and J 4 bases, with 10 bases left between them. Germline CDR1 and CDR2: SGHTA and FQGNSA. The full variable domain, in which reference TRBV7-2 and TRBJ1-5 provide the parts outside the CDR3, is GAGVSQSPSNKVTEKGKDVELRCDPISGHTALYWYRQSLGQGLEFLIYFQGNSAPDKSGLPSDRFSAERTGGSVSTLTIQRTQQEDSAVYLCASSQQENQPQHFGDGTRLSIL.

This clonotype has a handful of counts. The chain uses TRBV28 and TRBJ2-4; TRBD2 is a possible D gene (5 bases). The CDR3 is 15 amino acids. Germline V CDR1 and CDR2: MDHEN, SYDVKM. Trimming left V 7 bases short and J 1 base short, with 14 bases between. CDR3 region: CASTSPSGAKNIQYF. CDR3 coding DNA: TGTGCCAGCACGTCTCCTTCGGGGGCCAAAAACATTCAGTACTTC.